The 18 T cell receptor beta chains presented below share a single source sample, sequenced in a study of blood T cell repertoires in COVID-19. Libraries were prepared by immunoSEQ multiplex PCR; TCRdb keeps only in-frame clonotypes and omits some of them. The table shows 90,000 to 120,000 clones, with roughly nine tenths occurring only once. The sequenced sample was peripheral blood. The receptors here all came from a woman older than 75 with acute or convalescent COVID-19.

The V call is TRBV27, the J call TRBJ2-1; 9 bases line up with TRBD1. The CDR3 totals 18 residues. V trimming: 5 bases; J trimming: 4 bases; junction bases outside the gene matches: 15. Germline V gene lookup returns CDR1 MNHEY and CDR2 SMNVEV (reference sequence). The CDR3 nucleotides are TGTGCCAGCAGTCCGAAACCTTCCCTACAGGGGGCGTACAATGAGCAGTTCTTC. Protein sequence: CASSPKPSLQGAYNEQFF.

This chain connects TRBV27 to TRBJ2-1; D is ambiguous. Trimming shortened V by 2 bases and J by 0 bases, and 5 bases separated the two germline ends. Germline values: CDR1 MNHEY, CDR2 SMNVEV (reference sequence). The CDR3 length is 14 residues. CDR3 amino acids: CASSLDNSYNEQFF. The CDR3 DNA follows: TGTGCCAGCAGTTTAGACAACTCCTACAATGAGCAGTTCTTC.

This chain links TRBV14 with TRBJ1-4, with D perhaps matching TRBD1 (5 bases). The CDR3 covers 17 residues. V lost 0 bases and J lost 1, with 12 bases in between. The germline CDR1 and CDR2 sequences are SGHDN and FVKESK. CDR3 in amino acids: CASSQDPYGGTNEKLFF. CDR3 DNA sequence: TGTGCCAGCAGCCAAGATCCATACGGGGGAACTAATGAAAAACTGTTTTTT.

This clone was counted a few times. V is TRBV10-2 and J is TRBJ2-3, with 11 bases fitting TRBD2. J gave up 2 bases and V 9 bases, and 16 bases lay outside the gene matches. This CDR3 comprises 18 residues. Germline V gives CDR1 WSHSY, CDR2 SAAADI. This CDR3 reads CASQALSGGALFTDTQYF. Written as DNA, the CDR3 is TGCGCCAGTCAGGCCCTTAGCGGGGGGGCTCTCTTCACAGATACGCAGTATTTT.

This chain uses TRBV2 with TRBJ2-1, with 12 bases fitting TRBD2. In germline, CDR1 is SNHLY, CDR2 FYNNEI. The CDR3 length is 13 residues. With V trimmed by 6 bases and J by 6 bases, 0 bases remained unmatched. CDR3 in amino acids: CASRTSGGNEQFF. The CDR3 coding sequence is TGTGCCAGCAGGACTAGCGGGGGCAATGAGCAGTTCTTC.

This chain joins TRBV12-3 or TRBV12-4 and TRBJ1-1; tentatively, D is TRBD1 (6 bases). V lost 5 bases and J lost 4, with 8 bases in between. The CDR3 has 12 residues. The CDR3 reads CASSRQVTEAFF. The DNA of the CDR3 is TGTGCCAGCAGTCGACAGGTCACTGAAGCTTTCTTT.

This chain uses TRBV24-1 with TRBJ2-7; 7 bases align to TRBD1. The germline gives CDR1 KGHDR, CDR2 SFDVKD. This CDR3 comprises 16 residues. Trimming at V came to 2 bases and at J to 2 bases, leaving 8 bases not matched to a gene. The CDR3 region is CATSDSGTVGAYEQYF. CDR3 sequence (DNA): TGTGCCACCAGTGATTCCGGGACAGTCGGAGCCTACGAGCAGTACTTC.

This chain connects TRBV28 to TRBJ1-5; D unresolved. CDR3 length: 16 amino acids. Germline lookup yields CDR1 MDHEN and CDR2 SYDVKM. V was cut by 4 bases and J by 7 bases, with 20 bases left in between. CDR3 in amino acids: CASSSLGGQHSQPQHF. CDR3 DNA sequence: TGTGCCAGCAGTTCCTTGGGAGGGCAACATTCCCAGCCCCAGCATTTT.

The V gene is TRBV27, the J gene TRBJ2-7, with 8 bases that match TRBD1. This CDR3 has 15 amino acids. Germline V gives CDR1 MNHEY, CDR2 SMNVEV (reference sequence). The junction had 9 bases not matched to a gene; V was cut back by 5 bases and J by 3 bases. CDR3 loop: CASSVSQGANYEQYF. The CDR3, as DNA: TGTGCCAGCAGTGTCTCCCAGGGGGCCAACTACGAGCAGTACTTC.

This chain links TRBV10-1 with TRBJ1-1, with 8 bases lining up with TRBD1. V lost 6 bases, J lost 1 base, and 1 base stayed unmatched. The CDR3 totals 13 residues. CDR1 is WNHNN, CDR2 SYGVQD, per germline (reference sequence). The CDR3 protein is CASSGQGNTEAFF. Here the CDR3 DNA reads TGCGCCAGCAGCGGACAGGGGAACACTGAAGCTTTCTTT.

The chain has TRBV29-1 and TRBJ1-1, with 10 nucleotides matching TRBD1. The trim removed 3 bases at V and 4 bases at J, leaving 8 bases unmatched. CDR3 size: 15 residues. Germline assignment: CDR1 SQVTM and CDR2 ANQGSEA. For the CDR3, the DNA is TGCAGCGTTGACGATAAGGGACAGGGGACCACTGAAGCTTTCTTT. This encodes CSVDDKGQGTTEAFF. Full variable domain (rest looked up from reference TRBV29-1 and TRBJ1-1): SAVISQKPSRDICQRGTSLTIQCQVDSQVTMMFWYRQQPGQSLTLIATANQGSEATYESGFVIDKFPISRPNLTFSTLTVSNMSPEDSSIYLCSVDDKGQGTTEAFFGQGTRLTVV.

This clone has just one count. The chain uses TRBV7-2 and TRBJ2-1, with D perhaps matching TRBD2 (5 bases). Trimming took 0 bases from V and 0 from J, leaving 12 bases between them. Germline V gives CDR1 SGHTA, CDR2 FQGNSA. The CDR3 is 17 amino acids. CDR3 sequence (DNA): TGTGCCAGCAGCTTAGCGTATACGGGGAGCTCCTACAATGAGCAGTTCTTC. It codes for CASSLAYTGSSYNEQFF. The variable domain in full, completed from reference TRBV7-2 and TRBJ2-1, reads GAGVSQSPSNKVTEKGKDVELRCDPISGHTALYWYRQSLGQGLEFLIYFQGNSAPDKSGLPSDRFSAERTGGSVSTLTIQRTQQEDSAVYLCASSLAYTGSSYNEQFFGPGTRLTVL.

V and J are TRBV29-1 and TRBJ2-1, with 13 bases identical to TRBD2. CDR1 is SQVTM and CDR2 is ANQGSEA in the germline V gene. V shed 8 bases and J 5 bases; nucleotides not matched to a gene: 9. The CDR3 is made up of 15 amino acids. The CDR3 sequence: CSFRGTSGANNEQFF. In DNA, the CDR3 is TGCAGCTTCCGAGGGACTAGCGGGGCCAACAATGAGCAGTTCTTC.

The chain uses TRBV10-3 and TRBJ2-1, with D unresolved. CDR1 and CDR2 from the germline V gene are ENHRY and SYGVKD. The CDR3 loop spans 11 amino acids. V lost 6 bases to trimming and J lost 8 bases, with 8 bases between them. CDR3 loop: CAIRQNDEQFF. The DNA of the CDR3 is TGTGCCATCAGACAGAACGATGAGCAGTTCTTC.

The table lists this clone with a few counts. The chain couples TRBV28 to TRBJ1-1; 9 nucleotides align to TRBD1. Germline-derived CDR1 and CDR2 are MDHEN and SYDVKM. J gave up 6 bases and V 3 bases, and 11 bases lay outside the gene matches. This CDR3 is built from 16 residues. This CDR3 reads CASSFLGSGTGSEAFF. Here the CDR3 DNA reads TGTGCCAGCAGTTTTCTGGGATCCGGGACAGGGTCTGAAGCTTTCTTT.

The chain employs TRBV27 and TRBJ1-3; 7 bases agree with TRBD1. V trimming: 1 base; J trimming: 2 bases; junction bases outside the gene matches: 8. Germline CDR1 is MNHEY and CDR2 is SMNVEV (reference sequence). This CDR3 is 17 amino acids long. CDR3 sequence (DNA): TGTGCCAGCAGTTTATTCCCCACCGGGACAGCTGGAAACACCATATATTTT. Its protein product is CASSLFPTGTAGNTIYF.

V usage is TRBV21-1 and J usage is TRBJ1-2; TRBD1, the table's D call, was not compared with the DNA. TRBV21-1 is given as a pseudogene. This CDR3 region has 16 residues. CDR3 sequence reads: CASSKEEDRGFYGYTF. CDR3 sequence (DNA): TGTGCCAGCAGCAAAGAGGAGGACAGGGGGTTCTATGGCTACACCTTC.

The V and J genes are TRBV19 and TRBJ2-7; D gene ambiguous. V shed 1 base and J shed 4 bases, with 8 bases lying between them. The CDR3 is 13 amino acids. CDR1 and CDR2 (germline): LNHDA, SQIVND (reference sequence). CDR3 amino acids: CASSIGLEYEQYF. CDR3 DNA: TGTGCCAGTAGTATAGGGTTGGAGTACGAGCAGTACTTC.